The 28 T cell receptor beta chains listed next were all sequenced from one sample in a study of Graves' ophthalmopathy and Graves' hyperthyroidism. Investigators amplified TCR beta CDR3 regions from RNA transcripts. Amplification began with first-round RT-PCR using HTBI primers, then second-round multiplex PCR was performed. TCRdb reanalysed the multiplex PCR reads using MiXCR and keeps one entry per CDR3 protein. The sample contains 680,000 or so distinct CDR3 sequences, about a fifth of which appear only once. The source material was peripheral blood. The receptors were gathered from a woman between 18 and 29 years old with stable Graves' hyperthyroidism. Some clones in this sample may be carry-over from other donors' samples.

J is TRBJ1-1 and V is TRBV15; D unresolved. The V and J ends lost 7 bases and 0 bases respectively, with 9 bases between them. This CDR3 is built from 13 residues. Germline CDR1 LNHNV, CDR2 YYDKDF (reference sequence). The DNA of the CDR3 is TGTGCCACCACGGTGGGCCTGAACACTGAAGCTTTCTTT. Residues: CATTVGLNTEAFF.

A single count supports this clonotype. In nucleotides, the CDR3 is TGTGCCAACAGCGACGGCTCCGTGGGGGTCTATGGCTACACCTTC. Translating it yields CANSDGSVGVYGYTF. The chain links TRBV12-3 or TRBV12-4 to TRBJ1-2, with D maybe TRBD1 (5 bases). V dropped 10 bases and J dropped 4 bases, with 22 bases sitting between them. The length of the CDR3 is 15 residues.

This clonotype was observed a handful of times. The genes are TRBV29-1 and TRBJ2-7; 9 bases fit TRBD1. This CDR3 is 12 amino acids long. Trimming removed 4 bases from V and 7 bases from J; junction bases left unmatched: 5. Germline CDR1 SQVTM, CDR2 ANQGSEA. The CDR3 loop is CSVVGQGWEQYF. The CDR3 DNA reads as TGCAGCGTTGTAGGACAGGGGTGGGAGCAGTACTTC.

This clonotype was seen more than once but under ten times. The rearrangement joins TRBV2 to TRBJ2-2; possible D gene TRBD2, 6 bases. This CDR3 contains 13 residues. Looked up from germline, CDR1 is SNHLY and CDR2 is FYNNEI. The germline V and J ends were trimmed by 7 bases and 5 bases, with 11 bases remaining between them. CDR3 sequence (DNA): TGTGCCAGCACCGGGACTCGGACCGGGGAGCTGTTTTTT. This translates into CASTGTRTGELFF.

This clonotype has a count of ten or more. The chain employs TRBV6-5 and TRBJ1-1; tentative D call: TRBD1 (5 bases). CDR3 length: 14 residues. From germline, CDR1 is MNHEY and CDR2 SVGAGI. V lost 2 bases to trimming and J lost 3 bases, with 10 bases between them. This CDR3 reads CASSYGGGDTEAFF. Here the CDR3 DNA reads TGTGCCAGCAGTTACGGGGGAGGGGACACTGAAGCTTTCTTT.

The rearrangement uses TRBV29-1 and TRBJ1-1; D call uncertain. Germline CDR1 SQVTM, CDR2 ANQGSEA. V was cut by 6 bases and J by 2 bases, with 13 bases left in between. This CDR3 is 13 amino acids long. The CDR3 protein is CSVQSGVNTEAFF. The CDR3 region has the DNA TGCAGCGTACAAAGCGGGGTAAACACTGAAGCTTTCTTT.

This clonotype was detected ten times or more. The chain joins TRBV27 to TRBJ1-5; 7 bases are a match to TRBD1. Trimming took 9 bases from V and 1 from J; bases not matched to a gene: 6. CDR1 is MNHEY, CDR2 SMNVEV, per germline (reference sequence). The CDR3 runs to 14 residues. CDR3 amino acids: CASSTGRSNQPQHF. The DNA of the CDR3 is TGTGCCAGTTCGACAGGGAGAAGCAATCAGCCCCAGCATTTT.

The rearrangement joins TRBV28 to TRBJ2-7; TRBD1 aligns across 8 bases. Looked up from germline, CDR1 is MDHEN and CDR2 is SYDVKM. V was pared by 5 bases and J by 5 bases, with 11 bases of the junction left unmatched. This CDR3 is 15 amino acids long. The CDR3 spells CASSGIGQGLNEQYF. In DNA, the CDR3 is TGTGCCAGCAGTGGAATCGGACAGGGCTTGAACGAGCAGTACTTC.

The chain couples TRBV20-1 to TRBJ1-1; 10 bases fit TRBD1. The CDR3 runs to 12 residues. V was clipped by 7 bases and J by 7 bases; unmatched bases: 6. Germline CDR1 and CDR2: DFQATT and SNEGSKA (reference sequence). CDR3 residues: CSGKTGGGEAFF. CDR3 sequence (DNA): TGCAGTGGAAAGACAGGGGGCGGTGAAGCTTTCTTT.

This clonotype appeared many times. The chain carries TRBV20-1 and TRBJ2-7; 8 bases are a match to TRBD1. The germline CDR1 and CDR2 sequences are DFQATT and SNEGSKA (reference sequence). This CDR3 is 14 amino acids long. Germline trimming cut 5 bases from V and 3 bases from J; bases unmatched to any gene: 9. The CDR3 sequence: CSASPRTGLYEQYF. In DNA, the CDR3 is TGCAGTGCTTCTCCCCGGACAGGGCTCTACGAGCAGTACTTC.

This clonotype has at least ten counts. Here the CDR3 reads CSAIPGPQRETQYF. The DNA of the CDR3 is TGCAGTGCTATTCCGGGACCCCAAAGGGAGACCCAGTACTTC. This chain joins TRBV20-1 and TRBJ2-5, with D perhaps matching TRBD1 or TRBD2 (5 bases each). The CDR3 runs 14 residues. Trimming took off 4 bases at V and 5 bases at J, with 17 bases between the two ends. The germline gives CDR1 DFQATT, CDR2 SNEGSKA (reference sequence).

This clonotype occurred many times. DNA of the CDR3: TGCAGTGCTAGAGAGCCGGGACACTATGGCTACACCTTC. Translating gives CSAREPGHYGYTF. The rearrangement uses TRBV20-1 and TRBJ1-2; maybe TRBD1 (5 bases). This CDR3 has 13 residues. Germline V CDR1 and CDR2: DFQATT, SNEGSKA (reference sequence). V gave up 0 bases and J gave up 3 bases, with 8 bases separating them.

This clonotype has just a few counts. This rearrangement joins TRBV6-1 to TRBJ1-1; maybe TRBD1 (5 bases). Germline V lookup: CDR1 MNHNS, CDR2 SASEGT. Trimming removed 5 bases at V and 4 bases at J, with 20 bases between. The CDR3 has 16 amino acids. The CDR3 region is CASSTIPGPIGTEAFF. CDR3 nucleotide sequence: TGTGCCAGCAGTACAATCCCGGGACCCATTGGCACTGAAGCTTTCTTT.

The table lists this clonotype with many counts. The V gene is TRBV20-1, the J gene TRBJ2-7, with D tentatively TRBD2 (6 bases). This CDR3 is built from 14 residues. Trimming removed 6 bases at V and 5 bases at J, with 20 bases between. The germline gives CDR1 DFQATT, CDR2 SNEGSKA (reference sequence). CDR3 nucleotides: TGCAGTGCGCTCACCCCCGGGACTCCCAACGAGCAGTACTTC. This translates into CSALTPGTPNEQYF.

This clonotype came up many times. This chain connects TRBV27 to TRBJ2-2, with 8 bases fitting TRBD2. The V gene end was trimmed by 7 bases and the J gene end by 6 bases; junction bases not matched to a gene: 22. Germline lookup yields CDR1 MNHEY and CDR2 SMNVEV (reference sequence). This CDR3 contains 19 residues. The CDR3: CASIYGAGSQREWSGELFF. The CDR3 DNA reads TGTGCCAGCATCTATGGCGCAGGATCTCAGCGGGAGTGGTCCGGGGAGCTGTTTTTT.

As regards this clonotype: Mismatch with germline at one junction end may stem from a read error. Written as DNA, the CDR3 is TGCGCCAGCAGCTTACCCGGAGATACGCAGTCTTTT. Translating gives CASSLPGDTQSF. This chain links TRBV5-1 with TRBJ2-3, with D unclear. The CDR3 consists of 12 residues. Per the germline V gene, CDR1 is SGHRS and CDR2 is YFSETQ. The full variable domain, its missing parts supplied by reference TRBV5-1 and TRBJ2-3, is KAGVTQTPRYLIKTRGQQVTLSCSPISGHRSVSWYQQTPGQGLQFLFEYFSETQRNKGNFPGRFSGRQFSNSRSEMNVSTLELGDSALYLCASSLPGDTQSFGPGTRLTVL.

The J gene is TRBJ2-7, the V gene TRBV7-2; 8 bases match TRBD2. After removal of 1 base from V and 4 bases from J, the junction contained 6 bases not matched to a gene. The V gene's germline CDR1 is SGHTA and CDR2 FQGNSA. The CDR3 has 15 amino acids. CDR3 sequence (DNA): TGTGCCAGCAGCTTAGGTTCCGGGAGGGTGTACGAGCAGTACTTC. Translation gives CASSLGSGRVYEQYF.

The chain is built from TRBV19 and TRBJ1-6; no definite D call. Germline V lookup: CDR1 LNHDA, CDR2 SQIVND (reference sequence). This CDR3 region has 14 residues. V was shortened by 7 bases and J by 11 bases, with 18 bases between the two germline ends. The CDR3 spells CASNPRKTVAPLHF. The CDR3 DNA reads as TGTGCCAGTAATCCGCGGAAGACGGTGGCACCCCTCCACTTT.

The chain couples TRBV6-5 to TRBJ2-5, with 10 bases fitting TRBD2. V lost 2 bases to trimming and J lost 5 bases; unmatched junction nucleotides: 5. Germline V gene lookup returns CDR1 MNHEY and CDR2 SVGAGI. The CDR3 is 15 residues long. CDR3 loop: CASSYTTSGAETQYF. The CDR3 DNA is TGTGCCAGCAGTTACACCACTAGCGGGGCCGAGACCCAGTACTTC.

This clonotype appeared a few times. The chain combines TRBV18 with TRBJ2-7; a possible D gene is TRBD1 (6 bases). Germline CDR1 reads KGHSH; CDR2 reads LQKENI. Between the trimmed V and J ends, which lost 6 bases and 4 bases, there was a span of 16 bases. This CDR3 spans 14 amino acids. CDR3 protein: CASSVGDTRYEQYF. Written as DNA, the CDR3 is TGTGCCAGCTCCGTGGGGGACACTCGTTACGAGCAGTACTTC.

This clonotype appeared many times. V and J are TRBV7-9 and TRBJ2-7; perhaps D is TRBD1 or TRBD2 (5 bases each). Germline V gene data show CDR1 as SEHNR and CDR2 as FQNEAQ (reference sequence). The V and J ends lost 1 base and 2 bases respectively, with 15 bases between them. The CDR3 has 16 amino acids. DNA for the CDR3: TGTGCCAGCAGCTTAGGTGAGGGGCAGACCACCTACGAGCAGTACTTC. The encoded protein is CASSLGEGQTTYEQYF.

This chain connects TRBV3-1 to TRBJ2-7; D may correspond to TRBD1 or TRBD2 (5 bases each). The CDR3 is 16 amino acids. The germline gives CDR1 LGHDT, CDR2 YNNKEL (reference sequence). V was cut by 0 bases and J by 3 bases, with 15 bases left in between. The CDR3 is CASSQERGYPYYEQYF. The CDR3 region has the DNA TGTGCCAGCAGCCAAGAACGGGGCTATCCTTACTACGAGCAGTACTTC.

This clonotype was observed a handful of times. The chain couples TRBV27 to TRBJ2-5; D is ambiguous. The CDR3 has 14 residues. Per the germline V gene, CDR1 is MNHEY and CDR2 is SMNVEV (reference sequence). V lost 6 bases, J lost 4 bases, and 15 bases lay in between. CDR3 in amino acids: CASSQTLLGETQYF. The CDR3 bases are TGTGCCAGCAGCCAGACACTTTTGGGAGAGACCCAGTACTTC.

This clonotype was seen many times. The chain employs TRBV7-3 and TRBJ1-6; the D is unclear. The CDR3 has 14 amino acids. The V end lost 11 bases, the J end lost 4 bases, and 15 bases lay between the germline ends. Germline V lookup: CDR1 SGHTA, CDR2 FQGTGA. The CDR3 DNA is TGTGCCGGCCGGGGTGGGAGTTATAATTCACCCCTCCACTTT. Translated, it gives CAGRGGSYNSPLHF.

The table lists this clonotype with a few counts. This rearrangement joins TRBV30 to TRBJ2-5; 13 bases are a match to TRBD2. The germline V gene has CDR1 GTSNPN and CDR2 SVGIG (reference sequence). J gave up 3 bases and V 4 bases, and 14 bases lay outside the gene matches. This CDR3 contains 18 residues. CDR3 loop: CAWTPGTSGAMRKETQYF. The DNA for the CDR3 is TGTGCCTGGACCCCAGGGACTAGCGGGGCAATGAGGAAAGAGACCCAGTACTTC.

Only a few counts were recorded for this clonotype. The chain recombines TRBV2 with TRBJ2-7; TRBD1 is a possible D gene (6 bases). Trimming removed 8 bases from V and 2 bases from J, with 19 bases in between. The CDR3 has 15 residues. In germline, CDR1 is SNHLY, CDR2 FYNNEI. The CDR3 coding sequence is TGTGCCAGCGGGGACCGGGACAAACACACCTACGAGCAGTACTTC. Protein product: CASGDRDKHTYEQYF.

The V and J genes are TRBV29-1 and TRBJ1-2; unclear D gene. The CDR3 extends over 12 amino acids. V shed 4 bases and J shed 4 bases, with 10 bases lying between them. Germline loops: CDR1 SQVTM, CDR2 ANQGSEA. The CDR3 reads CSVGDDFYGYTF. The CDR3 DNA follows: TGCAGCGTTGGTGATGACTTCTATGGCTACACCTTC.

This clonotype was recorded many times. The rearrangement uses TRBV6-1 and TRBJ2-7, with 9 bases that match TRBD1. This CDR3 contains 16 residues. V lost 6 bases and J lost 2; bases outside the gene matches: 11. Germline CDR1 MNHNS, CDR2 SASEGT. The CDR3 nucleotides are TGTGCCAGCAGCCCCAGGTTAGGACAGGGGCCCTACGAGCAGTACTTC. This sequence encodes CASSPRLGQGPYEQYF.